The 11 T cell receptor beta chains below were found in one sample sequenced in a study of Graves' ophthalmopathy and Graves' hyperthyroidism listed by TCRdb under 2018. TCRdb names Illumina HiSeq 2000 as the instrument used. For repertoire sequencing, the TCR beta CDR3 regions were amplified from RNA transcripts. HTBI primers and the Qiagen OneStep RT-PCR kit were used in a first-round RT-PCR, which was followed by a second-round multiplex PCR, size selection and purification. TCRdb trimmed public reads at Q25 via fastp, called clones via MiXCR and kept in-frame beta chains. Here each entry gathers all rows of one CDR3 protein and keeps the most common genes and DNA. The sample contains about 740,000 distinct CDR3 sequences, approximately 40% of them found a single time. 44% of the sample goes to the ten largest clones. Sample: peripheral blood. These receptors originate from an adult man with Graves' ophthalmopathy.

To note about this clonotype: A much larger clone differs from this one at a single base, so this may be a read error. The chain links TRBV14 to TRBJ1-2; a weak D match, TRBD1 (5 bases). The V end lost 4 bases, the J end lost 6 bases, and 12 bases lay between the germline ends. Germline V lookup: CDR1 SGHDN, CDR2 FVKESK. The CDR3 is 13 residues long. The CDR3 sequence is CASSRDIGDGYTF. The CDR3 DNA reads TGTGCCAGCAGCCGAGATATAGGGGATGGCTACACCTTC. Drawing the rest from reference TRBV14 and TRBJ1-2, the complete variable domain is EAGVTQFPSHSVIEKGQTVTLRCDPISGHDNLYWYRRVMGKEIKFLLHFVKESKQDESGMPNNRFLAERTGGTYSTLKVQPAELEDSGVYFCASSRDIGDGYTFGSGTRLTVV.

This clonotype was seen a handful of times. The CDR3: CASSLSGTGNRLFF. In DNA, the CDR3 is TGTGCCAGCAGTTTATCCGGGACAGGGAATAGACTGTTTTTT. The gene calls are TRBV27 and TRBJ1-4; the match to TRBD1 covers 9 bases. Germline V gene data show CDR1 as MNHEY and CDR2 as SMNVEV (reference sequence). The ends lost 0 bases at V and 13 bases at J; junction bases unmatched: 6. The CDR3 is made up of 14 amino acids.

This clonotype was observed a few times. The chain links TRBV4-1 to TRBJ2-7; possibly TRBD2 for D (7 bases). V gave up 0 bases and J gave up 4 bases, with 16 bases separating them. CDR1 and CDR2 (germline): MGHRA, YSYEKL. The CDR3 is 16 residues long. The CDR3 DNA reads as TGCGCCAGCAGCCAAGAGTTAGGGGGGAGGGGATACGAGCAGTACTTC. Protein product: CASSQELGGRGYEQYF.

About this clonotype: It may be a read error: a sequence one base away is much more abundant. The chain recombines TRBV2 with TRBJ2-5; TRBD1 matches at 7 bases. J gave up 7 bases and V 5 bases, and 10 bases lay outside the gene matches. Germline V gives CDR1 SNHLY, CDR2 FYNNEI. CDR3 length: 14 amino acids. The CDR3 here is CASSLDRYMGTQYF. In DNA form, the CDR3 reads TGTGCCAGCAGTTTGGACAGGTATATGGGGACCCAGTACTTC.

The V gene is TRBV30, the J gene TRBJ2-7, with D perhaps TRBD2 (5 bases). V shed 4 bases and J shed 2 bases, with 6 bases lying between them. The CDR3 totals 11 residues. Germline lookup yields CDR1 GTSNPN and CDR2 SVGIG (reference sequence). The CDR3 DNA follows: TGTGCCTGGAAGGAGGCCTACGAGCAGTACTTC. It codes for CAWKEAYEQYF.

Points on this clonotype: One end of the junction varies from germline; a read error may be responsible. The V gene is TRBV7-7, the J gene TRBJ2-5, with D perhaps matching TRBD2 (5 bases). In germline, CDR1 is SSHAT, CDR2 FNYEAQ (reference sequence). This CDR3 has 15 amino acids. The CDR3 nucleotides read TGTGCTAGCAGCACGGGCCTTGGAGGTGGAGAGACCCAGTACTTC. Residues: CASSTGLGGGETQYF.

The sample holds a few counts of this clonotype. One junction end does not reproduce the germline sequence, and a read error may be involved. The J gene is TRBJ1-1, the V gene TRBV7-9; the match to TRBD1 covers 9 bases. This CDR3 has 17 amino acids. Germline assignment: CDR1 SEHNR and CDR2 FQNEAQ (reference sequence). CDR3 region: CASSLGYGQGRKAEAFF. The CDR3 DNA follows: TGCGCCAGCAGCTTGGGATACGGACAGGGGCGAAAAGCTGAAGCTTTCTTT.

As regards this clonotype: One base away lies a much larger clone, so this may be a sequencing read error. This is likely a read error, given that the CDR3 carries no conserved phenylalanine or tryptophan at its end. The V call is TRBV20-1, the J call TRBJ2-5; TRBD2 matches at 9 bases. Looked up from germline, CDR1 is DFQATT and CDR2 is SNEGSKA (reference sequence). The CDR3 covers 13 residues. The junction had 9 bases not matched to a gene; V was cut back by 6 bases and J by 7 bases. CDR3 sequence (DNA): TGCAGTGCGGGCGGGAGGGCCGTTTGGACCCAGTACCTC. Amino acid sequence: CSAGGRAVWTQYL.

This clonotype occurred many times. The V gene is TRBV19, the J gene TRBJ2-7; TRBD1 agrees at 7 bases. The CDR3 is 14 residues long. V dropped 5 bases and J dropped 2; count of bases not matched to a gene: 6. Looked up from germline, CDR1 is LNHDA and CDR2 is SQIVND (reference sequence). The CDR3 protein is CASSSHRGTYEQYF. The CDR3 DNA is TGTGCCAGTAGTTCACACAGGGGCACCTACGAGCAGTACTTC.

This clonotype was observed at least ten times. The chain uses TRBV15 and TRBJ2-7; D may be TRBD1 (6 bases). Trimming shortened V by 4 bases and J by 5 bases, and 18 bases separated the two germline ends. The germline gives CDR1 LNHNV, CDR2 YYDKDF (reference sequence). The CDR3 sequence is 15 residues long. The CDR3 DNA sequence: TGTGCCACCAGCAAGGGGGTAGCGCGGGCCAACGAGCAGTACTTC. Protein product: CATSKGVARANEQYF.

V gene TRBV7-2 combines with J gene TRBJ2-5; D gene ambiguous. Germline CDR1 SGHTA, CDR2 FQGNSA. V lost 8 bases and J lost 4, with 14 bases in between. This CDR3 contains 13 residues. The CDR3 protein is CASSPGSLETQYF. CDR3 nucleotide sequence: TGTGCCAGCTCACCTGGCAGCCTAGAGACCCAGTACTTC.